These 19 T cell receptor beta chains were all obtained from the same sample, sequenced in a study of beta chain features in type 1 diabetes (dated by TCRdb to the late 2010s). What the study reported, not specific to this receptor: Type 1 diabetes patients showed a moderate but significant shortening of TCRB CDR3 length in all four CD4+ subsets.

Their antigens are not known. The receptor library was made with the immunoSEQ multiplex PCR assay. The entire isolated RNA was reverse transcribed using the High Capacity cDNA Reverse Transcription Kit, and thus expressed TCRB transcripts were sequenced. In its TCRdb copy, this immuneACCESS table keeps in-frame sequences only and misses some clones. Where compared with another copy, unresolved V genes explain less than half of these, and the others have no known cause. The sample records some 330,000 clones, around 13% of which are singletons. Of the sample, about 0.01% is held by the ten largest clones. What was sequenced was naive CD4+ T cells from blood. In the paper's terms, the cell subset or site label means: true naive CD4+ T cells. The receptor source for this set is a young woman with type 1 diabetes.

There are a few counts of this clone. The rearrangement links TRBV30 to TRBJ1-3; D is ambiguous. Trimming pared 1 base from V and 4 bases from J, leaving 5 bases between. The CDR3 contains 12 residues. From germline, CDR1 is GTSNPN and CDR2 SVGIG (reference sequence). The CDR3 DNA follows: TGTGCCTGGAGTGCCGCGGGAAACACCATATATTTT. It specifies CAWSAAGNTIYF.

The CDR3 nucleotides read TGCAGCGTTGGGGGGACAGGGGCCTACGAGCAGTACTTC. It is translated as CSVGGTGAYEQYF. The gene calls are TRBV29-1 and TRBJ2-7; 10 bases line up with TRBD1. The CDR3 runs to 13 residues. The J segment lost 2 bases and the V segment lost 4 bases, leaving 2 bases of the junction unmatched. From germline, CDR1 is SQVTM and CDR2 ANQGSEA.

In its sample, this clone was seen a few times. The chain links TRBV9 to TRBJ2-7; D may be TRBD1 (6 bases). V shed 0 bases and J shed 5 bases, with 12 bases lying between them. CDR1 SGDLS and CDR2 YYNGEE come from the germline V gene. This CDR3 is built from 14 residues. CDR3 nucleotide sequence: TGTGCCAGCAGCGTAGGGAGGACAGAGAACGAGCAGTACTTC. It codes for CASSVGRTENEQYF.

This clone has only a few counts. The V gene is TRBV28, the J gene TRBJ2-7; 10 positions agree with TRBD2. Germline lookup yields CDR1 MDHEN and CDR2 SYDVKM. The CDR3 is made up of 15 amino acids. Trimming at V came to 5 bases and at J to 4 bases, leaving 8 bases not matched to a gene. The CDR3 is CASSPSGLARYEQYF. DNA of the CDR3: TGTGCCAGCAGTCCCTCGGGACTAGCGCGGTACGAGCAGTACTTC.

This clone has just a few counts. V and J are TRBV11-3 and TRBJ2-3; 12 bases agree with TRBD2. V shed 5 bases, J shed 5 bases, and the junction held 11 bases outside the gene matches. The CDR3 spans 17 residues. The germline V gene encodes CDR1 SGHNT and CDR2 YENEEA. CDR3 residues: CASSIGTSGPGGDTQYF. For the CDR3, the DNA is TGTGCCAGCAGCATTGGGACTAGCGGGCCAGGGGGAGATACGCAGTATTTT.

This clone was picked up a small number of times. This chain links TRBV20-1 with TRBJ1-6, with TRBD1 as a possible D gene (6 bases). In germline, CDR1 is DFQATT, CDR2 SNEGSKA (reference sequence). Deletions cut 6 bases from V and 9 bases from J, with 9 bases between. The CDR3 totals 11 residues. The chain's CDR3 is CSAKGGSPLHF. The CDR3 nucleotides read TGCAGTGCGAAAGGGGGTTCACCCCTCCACTTT.

Details on this clone: Germline and junction disagree at one end, which may indicate a read error. The V and J genes are TRBV5-4 and TRBJ1-2; D ambiguous. CDR1 is SGHNT, CDR2 YYREEE, per germline (reference sequence). CDR3 length equals 15 residues. CDR3 loop: CASSQDLQAVYGYTF. DNA of the CDR3: TGCGCCAGCAGCCAAGATCTGCAGGCCGTCTATGGCTACACCTTC.

There are a few counts of this clone. V is TRBV9 and J is TRBJ1-4; D not certain. The germline V and J ends were trimmed by 3 bases and 10 bases, with 16 bases remaining between them. The germline V gene has CDR1 SGDLS and CDR2 YYNGEE. The CDR3 totals 14 residues. DNA of the CDR3: TGTGCCAGCAGCGGATCAGACTTCTTGGGAAAACTGTTTTTT. As protein: CASSGSDFLGKLFF.

This clone was seen more than once but under ten times. J is TRBJ1-6 and V is TRBV9, with unresolved D. CDR3 size: 12 residues. V dropped 2 bases and J dropped 10 bases, with 7 bases sitting between them. The germline CDR1 and CDR2 sequences are SGDLS and YYNGEE. CDR3 sequence: CASSVSESPLHF. The CDR3 DNA is TGTGCCAGCAGCGTGTCGGAGTCACCCCTCCACTTT.

J is TRBJ1-2 and V is TRBV7-2; D gene uncertain. This CDR3 is 14 amino acids long. CDR1 is SGHTA, CDR2 FQGNSA, per germline. V shed 3 bases and J shed 4 bases, with 12 bases lying between them. Here the CDR3 reads CASSFDFGPYGYTF. The CDR3 nucleotides read TGTGCCAGCAGCTTCGACTTCGGTCCCTATGGCTACACCTTC.

There are a few counts of this clone. The chain joins TRBV5-1 to TRBJ2-6; 7 bases fit TRBD2. In germline, CDR1 is SGHRS, CDR2 YFSETQ. The CDR3 has 17 residues. The V segment lost 0 bases and the J segment 0 bases; nucleotides outside the gene matches: 3. The CDR3, as DNA: TGCGCCAGCAGCTTGGGAGCGGGGAGCTCTGGGGCCAACGTCCTGACTTTC. It codes for CASSLGAGSSGANVLTF.

J is TRBJ2-5 and V is TRBV10-3; D is perhaps TRBD1 (6 bases). V was trimmed by 1 base and J by 2 bases, leaving 8 bases between them. Per the germline V gene, CDR1 is ENHRY and CDR2 is SYGVKD. The CDR3 sequence is 14 residues long. CDR3 coding DNA: TGTGCCATCAGTGAGTTGAGGGGGCAAGAGACCCAGTACTTC. It specifies CAISELRGQETQYF.

The chain joins TRBV28 to TRBJ2-4; a weak D match, TRBD1 (5 bases). Germline CDR1 MDHEN, CDR2 SYDVKM. V dropped 6 bases and J dropped 8 bases, with 17 bases sitting between them. The CDR3 covers 14 residues. CDR3 amino acids: CASSPGATEYIQYF. CDR3 sequence (DNA): TGTGCCAGCAGCCCTGGGGCAACCGAGTACATTCAGTACTTC.

This sequence joins TRBV5-1 and TRBJ2-1, with a possible D match to TRBD2 (6 bases). Per the germline V gene, CDR1 is SGHRS and CDR2 is YFSETQ. The ends were cut back, 4 bases at V and 6 bases at J, with 17 bases in the middle. The CDR3 length is 15 residues. In DNA, the CDR3 is TGCGCCAGCAGCGGGGGGACTTTAACAGGCAATGAGCAGTTCTTC. As protein: CASSGGTLTGNEQFF.

This clone turned up a few times. This sequence joins TRBV25-1 and TRBJ1-4, with a weak D call TRBD1 (5 bases). Between the trimmed V and J ends, which lost 4 bases and 8 bases, there was a span of 20 bases. The CDR3 has 16 residues. Germline CDR1 and CDR2: MGHDK and SYGVNS. This CDR3 is CASSVYDEAGGEKLFF. CDR3 DNA: TGTGCCAGCAGTGTCTACGATGAGGCGGGGGGGGAAAAACTGTTTTTT.

The V and J genes are TRBV19 and TRBJ1-5; D might be TRBD1 (5 bases). Trimming removed 3 bases at V and 3 bases at J, with 9 bases between. The CDR3 loop spans 14 amino acids. Per the germline V gene, CDR1 is LNHDA and CDR2 is SQIVND (reference sequence). In nucleotides, the CDR3 is TGTGCCAGTAGTATCACGGGGGTCAATCAGCCCCAGCATTTT. This codes for CASSITGVNQPQHF.

This clone has more than one count but fewer than ten. DNA for the CDR3: TGTGCCAGCAGCTTCCAGCGGGAGACCCACGAGCAGTACTTC. This codes for CASSFQRETHEQYF. The chain joins TRBV7-9 to TRBJ2-7; 8 bases line up with TRBD2. The CDR3 runs to 14 residues. Germline CDR1 reads SEHNR; CDR2 reads FQNEAQ (reference sequence). V trimming: 3 bases; J trimming: 5 bases; junction bases outside the gene matches: 6.

The chain employs TRBV9 and TRBJ1-1; D possibly corresponds to TRBD1 (5 bases). Germline CDR1 reads SGDLS; CDR2 reads YYNGEE. This CDR3 is built from 14 residues. V lost 3 bases to trimming and J lost 1 base, with 10 bases between them. The CDR3 DNA reads as TGTGCCAGCAGCGCCGGGGGTAGGAACACTGAAGCTTTCTTT. Its translation: CASSAGGRNTEAFF. The full variable domain, with the rest looked up from reference TRBV9 and TRBJ1-1, is DSGVTQTPKHLITATGQRVTLRCSPRSGDLSVYWYQQSLDQGLQFLIQYYNGEERAKGNILERFSAQQFPDLHSELNLSSLELGDSALYFCASSAGGRNTEAFFGQGTRLTVV.

The chain is built from TRBV19 and TRBJ2-2; 8 nucleotides align to TRBD1. Trimming took 7 bases from V and 4 from J; bases not matched to a gene: 8. This CDR3 spans 15 amino acids. Germline V gives CDR1 LNHDA, CDR2 SQIVND (reference sequence). CDR3: CASTIGQGVTGELFF. The CDR3 region has the DNA TGTGCCAGTACGATTGGACAGGGAGTCACCGGGGAGCTGTTTTTT.